The source of this TCR beta chain is a study of beta chain features in type 1 diabetes. Study-wide results and limits: There was a moderate but significant shortening of TCRB CDR3s in all four CD4+ subsets of Type 1 diabetes patients. The study found fewer insertions and more deletions at VDJ junctions in type 1 diabetes patients. In the patient group, naive, central memory and Treg TCRB repertoires seemed more alike than in the healthy donor group.

Remarks on this clone: Its specificity is unknown.

Per germline, CDR1 SQVTM and CDR2 ANQGSEA. The length of the CDR3 is 15 residues. V gave up 4 bases and J gave up 6 bases; unmatched junction bases: 8. All of the isolated RNA was reverse transcribed, so expressed TCRB transcripts were sequenced. Here immunoSEQ multiplex PCR was the method, and the copy in TCRdb shows in-frame clones only, minus some. This table has 500,000 to 650,000 clones, around 12% appearing once. The sequence came from a man between 25 and 39 years old with type 1 diabetes. The sample taken for sequencing was naive CD4+ T cells from blood. The chain couples TRBV29-1 to TRBJ2-3; TRBD2 matches 12 bases. DNA of the CDR3: TGCAGCGTTGCTTCTAGCGGGGGGGCAGGGGATACGCAGTATTTT. Its protein product is CSVASSGGAGDTQYF.